The sequence of this T cell receptor beta chain was determined in a study of T cells in Graves' hyperthyroidism and ophthalmopathy. Amplified TCR beta CDR3 regions derived from RNA transcripts. With the HTBI primer set, the TCR CDR3 went through a first round of RT-PCR. TCRdb processed the multiplex PCR reads anew with MiXCR; each CDR3 protein has one entry. The table has about 420,000 distinct CDR3 sequences, about a sixth seen once; the top ten hold around an eighth. V gave up 4 bases and J gave up 8 bases, with 24 bases separating them. Germline V gene lookup returns CDR1 MNHEY and CDR2 SMNVEV (reference sequence). CDR3 size: 17 residues. Findings of the study overall: A 13 V-J signature model discriminated ophthalmopathy versus stable hyperthyroidism.

This clonotype has at least ten counts. Its matching antigen is unknown. Out of 8.5 to 10 ml of fresh peripheral blood came the PBMCs. The receptor was isolated from a woman between 18 and 30 years old with Graves' hyperthyroidism. The V call is TRBV27, the J call TRBJ2-1, with a weak D call TRBD2 (5 bases). Sequencing input: blood. The CDR3 nucleotides are TGTGCCAGCAGTTCCAGAAAGACCTCCGCGGGTCTCGATGAGCAGTTCTTC. Translated, it gives CASSSRKTSAGLDEQFF.